Below, 32 T cell receptor beta chains from the same sample are listed, as sequenced in a study of T cell responses to AZD1222 COVID-19 vaccine. Produced via immunoSEQ multiplex PCR; TCRdb's table is partial and in-frame only. Of approximately 74,000 clones detected, roughly 88% appear once; the ten largest clones hold about 2.5%. The specimen comprised peripheral blood, sampled on day 0 of AZD1222 vaccination. The receptors shown here come from an adult in good health.

This chain joins TRBV12-2 and TRBJ1-5; the table's D gene call, TRBD1, was not cross checked with the DNA. TRBV12-2 is a pseudogene locus. The CDR3 is 15 residues long. CDR3 amino acids: CASRLTDRGGQPQHF. The CDR3 DNA follows: TGTGCAAGTCGCTTAACCGACAGGGGCGGGCAGCCCCAGCATTTT.

In its sample, this clone was seen a few times. The rearrangement links TRBV30 to TRBJ2-2, with D unclear. The CDR3 sequence is 15 residues long. The germline gives CDR1 GTSNPN, CDR2 SVGIG (reference sequence). V gave up 4 bases and J gave up 6 bases, with 18 bases separating them. In DNA, the CDR3 is TGTGCCTGGATCGGAGCTGTACGCGGCCCCGGGGAGCTGTTTTTT. Amino acids: CAWIGAVRGPGELFF.

This chain uses TRBV27 with TRBJ1-1, with 8 bases lining up with TRBD1. The CDR3 is 17 amino acids. CDR1 is MNHEY, CDR2 SMNVEV, per germline (reference sequence). V dropped 7 bases and J dropped 2; count of bases not matched to a gene: 15. In DNA, the CDR3 is TGTGCCAGCATCCGGGACAGGTCTACCTCAACAAACACTGAAGCTTTCTTT. Amino acids: CASIRDRSTSTNTEAFF.

The V gene is TRBV10-3, the J gene TRBJ2-5, with 7 positions matching TRBD2. Trimming took 3 bases from V and 0 from J; bases not matched to a gene: 4. The CDR3 totals 15 residues. Germline V gene lookup returns CDR1 ENHRY and CDR2 SYGVKD. The CDR3 protein is CAISDPAGYQETQYF. CDR3 coding DNA: TGTGCCATCAGTGATCCAGCGGGGTACCAAGAGACCCAGTACTTC.

The chain is built from TRBV11-1 and TRBJ2-1; no reliable D call. The CDR3 extends over 12 amino acids. Germline lookup yields CDR1 SGHAT and CDR2 FQDESV (reference sequence). Deletions cut 6 bases from V and 8 bases from J, with 11 bases between. CDR3 sequence: CASSMGIHEQFF. The CDR3 DNA reads as TGTGCCAGCAGTATGGGAATTCATGAGCAGTTCTTC.

The chain has TRBV5-1 and TRBJ2-5; TRBD2 is a possible D gene (6 bases). The V and J ends lost 3 bases and 9 bases respectively, with 12 bases between them. This CDR3 spans 12 amino acids. Germline-derived CDR1 and CDR2 are SGHRS and YFSETQ. The CDR3 region is CASSSPGTPQYF. The DNA for the CDR3 is TGCGCCAGCAGCTCACCCGGGACTCCCCAGTACTTC.

V is TRBV5-4 and J is TRBJ1-1; 9 nucleotides match TRBD1. V was pared by 5 bases and J by 7 bases, with 12 bases of the junction left unmatched. The germline CDR1 and CDR2 sequences are SGHNT and YYREEE (reference sequence). The CDR3 length is 15 residues. DNA for the CDR3: TGTGCCAGCAGGCTACAGACAGGGGGAGATGGTGAAGCTTTCTTT. It is translated as CASRLQTGGDGEAFF. The complete variable domain, with remaining parts taken from reference TRBV5-4 and TRBJ1-1, reads ETGVTQSPTHLIKTRGQQVTLRCSSQSGHNTVSWYQQALGQGPQFIFQYYREEENGRGNFPPRFSGLQFPNYSSELNVNALELDDSALYLCASRLQTGGDGEAFFGQGTRLTVV.

This clone was seen more than once but under ten times. This chain joins TRBV18 and TRBJ1-2; TRBD1 might be the D (5 bases). Trimming took off 5 bases at V and 6 bases at J, with 10 bases between the two ends. The CDR3 sequence is 12 residues long. CDR1 KGHSH and CDR2 LQKENI come from the germline V gene. In DNA, the CDR3 is TGTGCCAGCTCATCGACCAGGGATGGCTACACCTTC. This gives the protein CASSSTRDGYTF.

The chain uses TRBV30 and TRBJ1-1; D gene unclear. This CDR3 is built from 11 residues. Germline loops: CDR1 GTSNPN, CDR2 SVGIG (reference sequence). V was clipped by 8 bases and J by 1 base, with 8 bases between them. CDR3 in amino acids: CAGERNTEAFF. CDR3 nucleotides: TGTGCCGGGGAGAGGAACACTGAAGCTTTCTTT.

The chain has TRBV24-1 and TRBJ2-3, with 13 bases that match TRBD2. This CDR3 has 16 amino acids. V was pared by 3 bases and J by 4 bases, with 3 bases of the junction left unmatched. Germline CDR1 KGHDR, CDR2 SFDVKD. CDR3 coding DNA: TGTGCCACCAGTGATCGGACTAGCGGGGGCCCAGATACGCAGTATTTT. It codes for CATSDRTSGGPDTQYF.

The chain combines TRBV27 with TRBJ1-2, with 12 bases matching TRBD1. The trim removed 7 bases at V and 2 bases at J, leaving 8 bases unmatched. There are 16 residues in the CDR3. Germline V gives CDR1 MNHEY, CDR2 SMNVEV (reference sequence). CDR3 loop: CASKPGQGASNYGYTF. Here the CDR3 DNA reads TGTGCCAGCAAGCCGGGACAGGGGGCTTCCAACTATGGCTACACCTTC.

The J gene is TRBJ2-3, the V gene TRBV7-2; D is unresolved. The CDR3 loop spans 15 amino acids. Germline V gives CDR1 SGHTA, CDR2 FQGNSA. V lost 3 bases and J lost 1, with 11 bases in between. Here the CDR3 DNA reads TGTGCCAGCAGCTTTGTGGCCGGCCGCACAGATACGCAGTATTTT. Its translation is CASSFVAGRTDTQYF.

The V and J genes are TRBV15 and TRBJ1-2; D gene unclear. Between the trimmed V and J ends, which lost 3 bases and 5 bases, there was a span of 13 bases. From germline, CDR1 is LNHNV and CDR2 YYDKDF (reference sequence). The CDR3 totals 14 residues. The CDR3 nucleotides read TGTGCCACCAGCAGTAACACTCTAGGGTATGGCTACACCTTC. This encodes CATSSNTLGYGYTF.

This clone was seen a handful of times. V gene TRBV11-2 combines with J gene TRBJ1-2, with D tentatively TRBD1 (6 bases). The V and J ends lost 0 bases and 4 bases respectively, with 9 bases between them. Germline assignment: CDR1 SGHAT and CDR2 FQNNGV. CDR3 length: 14 amino acids. DNA of the CDR3: TGTGCCAGCAGCTTAGAGGGGGCAAGCTATGGCTACACCTTC. This sequence encodes CASSLEGASYGYTF.

The CDR3 sequence: CARHTSGPYNEQFF. The CDR3 bases are TGTGCCCGCCATACTAGCGGCCCCTACAATGAGCAGTTCTTC. This chain links TRBV9 with TRBJ2-1; TRBD2 matches 8 bases. The germline CDR1 and CDR2 sequences are SGDLS and YYNGEE. The junction had 8 bases not matched to a gene; V was cut back by 10 bases and J by 2 bases. The CDR3 is made up of 14 amino acids.

CDR3 in DNA: TGTGCCAGCAGCATCAGCGGATACACAGATACGCAGTATTTT. It specifies CASSISGYTDTQYF. V and J are TRBV7-9 and TRBJ2-3; D might be TRBD2 (5 bases). The V gene's germline CDR1 is SEHNR and CDR2 FQNEAQ (reference sequence). Trimming pared 5 bases from V and 2 bases from J, leaving 11 bases between. This CDR3 is built from 14 residues.

V and J are TRBV30 and TRBJ2-7; TRBD1 matches 8 bases. Looked up from germline, CDR1 is GTSNPN and CDR2 is SVGIG (reference sequence). J was trimmed by 8 bases and V by 1 base; bases with no gene match: 7. The CDR3 runs to 13 residues. Here the CDR3 DNA reads TGTGCCTGGAGTGGTCAGGGGGCACGCAAGCAGTACTTC. Encoded protein: CAWSGQGARKQYF.

The rearrangement joins TRBV11-2 to TRBJ2-2; D not resolved. CDR1 and CDR2 (germline): SGHAT, FQNNGV. V was pared by 6 bases and J by 4 bases, with 18 bases between. The CDR3 runs 16 residues. The CDR3 loop is CASRIRAEVVTGELFF. The CDR3 DNA sequence: TGTGCCAGCAGAATCAGAGCCGAAGTTGTCACCGGGGAGCTGTTTTTT.

The chain recombines TRBV7-6 with TRBJ1-1; 9 positions agree with TRBD1. Germline V gene lookup returns CDR1 SGHVS and CDR2 FNYEAQ. The CDR3 is made up of 15 amino acids. The V gene end was trimmed by 5 bases and the J gene end by 1 base; junction bases not matched to a gene: 5. CDR3 in DNA: TGTGCCAGCAGCCCACAGGGGGCGGGGAACACTGAAGCTTTCTTT. Translation: CASSPQGAGNTEAFF. The full variable domain, completed using reference TRBV7-6 and TRBJ1-1, is GAGVSQSPRYKVTKRGQDVALRCDPISGHVSLYWYRQALGQGPEFLTYFNYEAQQDKSGLPNDRFSAERPEGSISTLTIQRTEQRDSAMYRCASSPQGAGNTEAFFGQGTRLTVV.

In this sample, this clone turned up a few times. The genes are TRBV19 and TRBJ2-1, with TRBD2 matching over 8 bases. The trim removed 5 bases at V and 1 base at J, leaving 7 bases unmatched. The CDR3 is 16 amino acids. Germline CDR1 LNHDA, CDR2 SQIVND (reference sequence). CDR3 in amino acids: CASSVNIAGSYNEQFF. CDR3 coding DNA: TGTGCCAGTAGTGTCAACATAGCGGGGTCCTACAATGAGCAGTTCTTC.

This chain joins TRBV30 and TRBJ1-1; perhaps TRBD1 as D (5 bases). Germline-derived CDR1 and CDR2 are GTSNPN and SVGIG (reference sequence). The CDR3 consists of 13 residues. Trimming left V 4 bases short and J 0 bases short, with 9 bases between. The CDR3 spells CAWKRGMNTEAFF. The CDR3 DNA reads as TGTGCCTGGAAAAGGGGCATGAACACTGAAGCTTTCTTT.

The V gene is TRBV9, the J gene TRBJ2-7; 7 nucleotides agree with TRBD1. The CDR3 consists of 13 residues. Germline V gene data show CDR1 as SGDLS and CDR2 as YYNGEE. Trimming removed 3 bases from V and 3 bases from J; junction bases left unmatched: 3. CDR3 nucleotides: TGTGCCAGCAGCGAACGGGACAGCTACGAGCAGTACTTC. Its protein product is CASSERDSYEQYF.

A single count supports this clone. The chain has TRBV6-2 or TRBV6-3 and TRBJ1-1; D uncertain. The germline V gene has CDR1 MNHEY and CDR2 SVGEGT. CDR3 length: 13 amino acids. V lost 0 bases and J 4 bases, leaving 6 bases between the germline ends. CDR3 coding DNA: TGTGCCAGCAGTTACTCGAGTGCCACTGAAGCTTTCTTT. It yields the protein CASSYSSATEAFF.

With respect to this clone: Other DNA sequences of this sample code for an identical CDR3. As DNA, the CDR3 is TGCGCCAGCAGCTTGGGGGGCGGCAATCAGCCCCAGCATTTT. It is translated as CASSLGGGNQPQHF. This chain connects TRBV5-1 to TRBJ1-5, with D tentatively TRBD1 (5 bases). The CDR3 totals 14 residues. With 0 bases removed from V and 2 bases from J, the gap between germline ends came to 6 bases. Germline lookup yields CDR1 SGHRS and CDR2 YFSETQ.

V is TRBV14 and J is TRBJ1-1, with D uncertain. V was shortened by 1 base and J by 0 bases, with 0 bases between the two germline ends. Germline-derived CDR1 and CDR2 are SGHDN and FVKESK. The CDR3 runs 12 residues. The CDR3 loop reads CASSQVNTEAFF. The DNA of the CDR3 is TGTGCCAGCAGCCAAGTGAACACTGAAGCTTTCTTT.

The chain is built from TRBV9 and TRBJ2-7; possibly TRBD1 for D (5 bases). Trimming pared 0 bases from V and 1 base from J, leaving 11 bases between. Germline CDR1 is SGDLS and CDR2 is YYNGEE. This CDR3 contains 15 residues. CDR3 coding DNA: TGTGCCAGCAGCGTAGGAGTAGGGGTGTCCTACGAGCAGTACTTC. It specifies CASSVGVGVSYEQYF.

In DNA, the CDR3 is TGTGCCAGCAGTCGCAGGGGCTCCTACGAGCAGTACTTC. As protein: CASSRRGSYEQYF. The chain has TRBV6-6 and TRBJ2-7, with a tentative D call TRBD1 (6 bases). The CDR3 runs 13 residues. Trimming removed 5 bases from V and 0 bases from J, with 8 bases in between. Per the germline V gene, CDR1 is MNHNY and CDR2 is SVGAGI (reference sequence).

This clone was seen just once. The J gene is TRBJ2-6, the V gene TRBV3-1 (or the pseudogene TRBV3-2); D unclear. V was pared by 4 bases and J by 2 bases, with 24 bases between. Looked up from germline, CDR1 is LGHDT and CDR2 is YNNKEL (reference sequence). The CDR3 spans 20 residues. The CDR3 region has the DNA TGTGCCAGCAGCCTCCGGGTCTCGACGCCCCCATCCACTGGGGCCAACGTCCTGACTTTC. Protein sequence: CASSLRVSTPPSTGANVLTF.

The table lists this clone with a few counts. The J gene is TRBJ1-2, the V gene TRBV6-5, with 8 positions matching TRBD1. This CDR3 spans 12 amino acids. The trim removed 6 bases at V and 3 bases at J, leaving 0 bases unmatched. Germline loops: CDR1 MNHEY, CDR2 SVGAGI. CDR3 sequence: CASRTGDYGYTF. The CDR3, as DNA: TGTGCCAGCAGGACAGGGGACTATGGCTACACCTTC.

CDR3: CASSQLIGVQETQYF. The CDR3 region has the DNA TGTGCCAGCAGTCAATTGATAGGGGTCCAAGAGACCCAGTACTTC. The chain combines TRBV7-8 with TRBJ2-5; TRBD1 is a possible D gene (5 bases). Germline CDR1 reads SGHVS; CDR2 reads FQNEAQ. Trimming cost V 6 bases and J 1 base, with 15 bases left between them. The CDR3 covers 15 residues.

The chain joins TRBV27 to TRBJ2-2; 8 bases fit TRBD1. Germline CDR1 MNHEY, CDR2 SMNVEV (reference sequence). V shed 5 bases and J 3 bases; nucleotides not matched to a gene: 8. The CDR3 runs to 16 residues. The CDR3 reads CASSAYRGIHTGELFF. CDR3 sequence (DNA): TGTGCCAGCAGTGCTTACAGGGGGATTCACACCGGGGAGCTGTTTTTT.

The chain combines TRBV30 with TRBJ1-1; possible D gene TRBD1, 6 bases. Per germline, CDR1 GTSNPN and CDR2 SVGIG (reference sequence). The CDR3 runs to 16 residues. V was shortened by 4 bases and J by 4 bases, with 22 bases between the two germline ends. The CDR3 DNA is TGTGCCTGGATCCCCATCAAACTCCGGGACACCACTGAAGCTTTCTTT. Protein product: CAWIPIKLRDTTEAFF.